This entry lists 26 T cell receptor beta chains sequenced from one sample in a study of cytomegalovirus exposure and HLA in healthy donors. PCR primers comprised 60 Vbeta and 13 Jbeta primers. Clones were read by immunoSEQ multiplex PCR, and TCRdb kept only the in-frame ones, dropping some. The data contain 150,000 or so clones, about three quarters of them singletons. The sequenced sample consisted of PBMCs. These receptor sequences come from a man aged 25-40 years in good health and CMV-seropositive.

J is TRBJ2-7 and V is TRBV7-9, with TRBD1 identical over 7 bases. V gave up 3 bases and J gave up 5 bases; unmatched junction bases: 7. The V gene's germline CDR1 is SEHNR and CDR2 FQNEAQ (reference sequence). There are 14 residues in the CDR3. The CDR3: CASSFTGVGHEQYF. The CDR3 DNA follows: TGTGCCAGCAGCTTCACAGGGGTCGGCCACGAGCAGTACTTC. The full variable domain, with the rest looked up from reference TRBV7-9 and TRBJ2-7, is DTGVSQNPRHKITKRGQNVTFRCDPISEHNRLYWYRQTLGQGPEFLTYFQNEAQLEKSRLLSDRFSAERPKGSFSTLEIQRTEQGDSAMYLCASSFTGVGHEQYFGPGTRLTVT.

This chain connects TRBV11-3 to TRBJ2-1; 9 positions match TRBD2. The V gene end was trimmed by 2 bases and the J gene end by 5 bases; junction bases not matched to a gene: 10. Per the germline V gene, CDR1 is SGHNT and CDR2 is YENEEA. CDR3 length: 17 residues. CDR3 sequence reads: CASSLIRGRGYDNEQFF. In DNA, the CDR3 is TGTGCCAGCAGCTTAATTCGCGGGAGGGGGTATGACAATGAGCAGTTCTTC.

The rearrangement uses TRBV10-3 and TRBJ2-6; 7 bases align to TRBD1. There are 18 residues in the CDR3. Trimming at V came to 3 bases and at J to 0 bases, leaving 8 bases not matched to a gene. In germline, CDR1 is ENHRY, CDR2 SYGVKD. CDR3: CAISDRGQVFSGANVLTF. The CDR3 coding sequence is TGTGCCATCAGTGACCGTGGACAGGTTTTCTCTGGGGCCAACGTCCTGACTTTC.

This chain uses TRBV19 with TRBJ1-5; TRBD1 might be the D (6 bases). The CDR3 length is 15 residues. From germline, CDR1 is LNHDA and CDR2 SQIVND (reference sequence). Trimming cost V 3 bases and J 4 bases, with 13 bases left between them. CDR3 coding DNA: TGTGCCAGTAGTATGGGACACGGGCCTAATCAGCCCCAGCATTTT. As protein: CASSMGHGPNQPQHF.

The V gene is TRBV28, the J gene TRBJ1-2, with D unresolved. Germline V gene lookup returns CDR1 MDHEN and CDR2 SYDVKM. The V and J ends lost 8 bases and 0 bases respectively, with 10 bases between them. The CDR3 has 13 residues. CDR3 bases: TGTGCCAGCCGGGGTACTGCTAACTATGGCTACACCTTC. It encodes CASRGTANYGYTF.

The genes are TRBV11-2 and TRBJ1-3; 8 positions match TRBD1. Germline V gene data show CDR1 as SGHAT and CDR2 as FQNNGV. The CDR3 totals 14 residues. The junction had 2 bases not matched to a gene; V was cut back by 4 bases and J by 3 bases. CDR3 DNA sequence: TGTGCCAGCAGCTCGGACAGGGTTGGAAACACCATATATTTT. It translates to CASSSDRVGNTIYF.

CDR3 sequence (DNA): TGTGCCTGGAGTGTAGCGGGGACTTACGAGCAGTACTTC. Amino acid sequence: CAWSVAGTYEQYF. The chain carries TRBV30 and TRBJ2-7; 7 bases are shared with TRBD2. CDR1 is GTSNPN and CDR2 is SVGIG in the germline V gene (reference sequence). V was clipped by 0 bases and J by 4 bases; unmatched bases: 3. CDR3 length: 13 residues.

There are a few counts of this clone. The J gene is TRBJ1-1, the V gene TRBV12-5; TRBD1 is a possible D gene (6 bases). The CDR3 has 16 residues. V dropped 1 base and J dropped 0 bases, with 12 bases sitting between them. Germline V gene lookup returns CDR1 LGHNT and CDR2 FRNRAP. For the CDR3, the DNA is TGTGCTAGTGGTTTGGCACTTACAGGGATGAACACTGAAGCTTTCTTT. Amino acids: CASGLALTGMNTEAFF.

The V gene is TRBV2, the J gene TRBJ1-6; TRBD1 aligns across 10 bases. The CDR3 sequence is 15 residues long. V lost 6 bases to trimming and J lost 10 bases; unmatched junction nucleotides: 9. CDR1 and CDR2 from the germline V gene are SNHLY and FYNNEI. The CDR3 nucleotides are TGTGCCAGCAGCCTAGACAGGGGGCGCGAATCACCCCTCCACTTT. Amino acid sequence: CASSLDRGRESPLHF. Complete variable domain (other parts from reference TRBV2 and TRBJ1-6): EPEVTQTPSHQVTQMGQEVILRCVPISNHLYFYWYRQILGQKVEFLVSFYNNEISEKSEIFDDQFSVERPDGSNFTLKIRSTKLEDSAMYFCASSLDRGRESPLHFGNGTRLTVT.

V is TRBV19 and J is TRBJ1-1, with D possibly being TRBD1 (5 bases). Germline V gene data show CDR1 as LNHDA and CDR2 as SQIVND (reference sequence). CDR3 length: 18 amino acids. V shed 5 bases and J shed 4 bases, with 26 bases lying between them. In nucleotides, the CDR3 is TGTGCCAGTAGTGTCCACAGGAGCTATGGCCTGGAAGGCACTGAAGCTTTCTTT. Protein sequence: CASSVHRSYGLEGTEAFF. Supplemented by reference TRBV19 and TRBJ1-1, the full variable domain reads DGGITQSPKYLFRKEGQNVTLSCEQNLNHDAMYWYRQDPGQGLRLIYYSQIVNDFQKGDIAEGYSVSREKKESFPLTVTSAQKNPTAFYLCASSVHRSYGLEGTEAFFGQGTRLTVV.

This clone was observed a few times. The chain links TRBV6-4 to TRBJ2-7; TRBD1 agrees at 8 bases. The germline gives CDR1 MRHNA, CDR2 SNTAGT. Losses at the gene ends were 3 bases for V and 1 base for J; bases not matched to a gene: 8. The CDR3 is 16 residues long. The CDR3 loop reads CASSEEAGGSSYEQYF. The CDR3, as DNA: TGTGCCAGCAGTGAGGAGGCAGGGGGCAGTTCCTACGAGCAGTACTTC.

This clone has just a few counts. The chain uses TRBV7-9 and TRBJ2-7, with D possibly being TRBD2 (7 bases). The V end lost 6 bases, the J end lost 1 base, and 19 bases lay between the germline ends. The germline V gene has CDR1 SEHNR and CDR2 FQNEAQ (reference sequence). This CDR3 region has 16 residues. CDR3 residues: CASSLTRGLLSYEQYF. DNA for the CDR3: TGTGCCAGCAGTCTTACCAGGGGACTACTATCCTACGAGCAGTACTTC.

The chain combines TRBV9 with TRBJ2-7; D gene uncertain. This CDR3 comprises 13 residues. CDR1 is SGDLS, CDR2 YYNGEE, per germline. V dropped 0 bases and J dropped 4 bases, with 8 bases sitting between them. DNA of the CDR3: TGTGCCAGCAGCGTAGCGGTCGGGTACGAGCAGTACTTC. This codes for CASSVAVGYEQYF.

This clone has more than one count but fewer than ten. This chain uses TRBV6-6 with TRBJ2-2; 7 nucleotides line up with TRBD1. The CDR3 is 14 residues long. Trimming cost V 3 bases and J 7 bases; bases outside gene matches: 5. Germline CDR1 and CDR2: MNHNY and SVGAGI (reference sequence). The CDR3 DNA reads as TGTGCCAGCAGTTATACAGGGGTGAGCGGGGAGCTGTTTTTT. As protein: CASSYTGVSGELFF.

The J gene is TRBJ2-1, the V gene TRBV7-9, with 10 bases that match TRBD2. The CDR3 runs 14 residues. V was pared by 1 base and J by 7 bases, with 1 base of the junction left unmatched. The germline V gene has CDR1 SEHNR and CDR2 FQNEAQ (reference sequence). The CDR3 DNA follows: TGTGCCAGCAGCTTAGTAGCGGGAGGAAATGAGCAGTTCTTC. Encoded protein: CASSLVAGGNEQFF.

This chain uses TRBV7-9 with TRBJ2-5; D possibly corresponds to TRBD1 (5 bases). Germline V gene lookup returns CDR1 SEHNR and CDR2 FQNEAQ (reference sequence). V lost 7 bases and J 1 base, leaving 10 bases between the germline ends. The CDR3 covers 13 residues. In DNA form, the CDR3 reads TGTGCCAGCAAGCTAGGGGCCCAAGAGACCCAGTACTTC. This gives the protein CASKLGAQETQYF.

The chain joins TRBV28 to TRBJ2-7; D not certain. The germline CDR1 and CDR2 sequences are MDHEN and SYDVKM. This CDR3 comprises 13 residues. The germline V and J ends were trimmed by 3 bases and 0 bases, with 6 bases remaining between them. The CDR3 region has the DNA TGTGCCAGCAGTTTCGCCGGCTCCTACGAGCAGTACTTC. As protein: CASSFAGSYEQYF.

This chain connects TRBV19 to TRBJ2-3; D not resolved. V lost 7 bases and J 4 bases, leaving 18 bases between the germline ends. CDR1 LNHDA and CDR2 SQIVND come from the germline V gene (reference sequence). This CDR3 is built from 15 residues. CDR3 amino acids: CASTKGASRADTQYF. The CDR3 coding sequence is TGTGCCAGTACCAAAGGCGCTAGTCGCGCAGATACGCAGTATTTT.

The chain couples TRBV10-1 to TRBJ1-1, with 10 bases fitting TRBD1. V lost 0 bases and J lost 3; bases outside the gene matches: 4. The CDR3 runs to 16 residues. Germline CDR1 and CDR2: WNHNN and SYGVQD (reference sequence). In nucleotides, the CDR3 is TGCGCCAGCAGTGAGTCGACAGGGGGCCTGGACACTGAAGCTTTCTTT. Protein sequence: CASSESTGGLDTEAFF.

V is TRBV29-1 and J is TRBJ2-7; D might be TRBD1 (6 bases). Per germline, CDR1 SQVTM and CDR2 ANQGSEA. The CDR3 has 13 amino acids. The ends were cut back, 6 bases at V and 3 bases at J, with 15 bases in the middle. The CDR3 DNA is TGCAGCGTGGGTAGGACAGCAATCTACGAGCAGTACTTC. Its translation is CSVGRTAIYEQYF.

In its sample, this clone was seen a few times. V and J are TRBV25-1 and TRBJ1-1, with 8 nucleotides matching TRBD1. This CDR3 has 13 amino acids. Per the germline V gene, CDR1 is MGHDK and CDR2 is SYGVNS. Trimming cost V 8 bases and J 8 bases; bases outside gene matches: 10. CDR3 sequence reads: CASRQGNNGEAFF. CDR3 nucleotide sequence: TGTGCCAGCCGACAGGGGAACAATGGGGAAGCTTTCTTT.

The chain carries TRBV2 and TRBJ2-5, with 7 bases lining up with TRBD2. Germline V gene data show CDR1 as SNHLY and CDR2 as FYNNEI. The CDR3 loop spans 14 amino acids. V was pared by 6 bases and J by 5 bases, with 9 bases of the junction left unmatched. CDR3 residues: CASSRISGWETQYF. Here the CDR3 DNA reads TGTGCCAGCAGCCGTATTAGCGGGTGGGAGACCCAGTACTTC.

V is TRBV4-1 and J is TRBJ2-7, with TRBD2 identical over 7 bases. CDR1 is MGHRA, CDR2 YSYEKL, per germline. With 0 bases clipped from V and 7 bases from J, the junction kept 9 bases outside the gene matches. CDR3 length: 15 residues. The CDR3 sequence: CASSQDAGATNEQYF. Here the CDR3 DNA reads TGCGCCAGCAGCCAAGACGCGGGAGCAACCAATGAGCAGTACTTC.

This chain links TRBV30 with TRBJ2-3; a weak D match, TRBD2 (6 bases). Germline CDR1 and CDR2: GTSNPN and SVGIG (reference sequence). This CDR3 contains 16 residues. V shed 2 bases and J shed 1 base, with 16 bases lying between them. CDR3 sequence reads: CAWSPARGWRTDTQYF. CDR3 in DNA: TGTGCCTGGAGTCCGGCCCGGGGGTGGCGCACAGATACGCAGTATTTT. Combining the CDR3 with reference TRBV30 and TRBJ2-3 gives the whole variable domain SQTIHQWPATLVQPVGSPLSLECTVEGTSNPNLYWYRQAAGRGLQLLFYSVGIGQISSEVPQNLSASRPQDRQFILSSKKLLLSDSGFYLCAWSPARGWRTDTQYFGPGTRLTVL.

This chain links TRBV21-1 with TRBJ2-5; the D call of TRBD1 is as the table states it, not checked on the DNA. TRBV21-1 has pseudogene status. The CDR3 runs to 14 residues. In DNA, the CDR3 is TGTGCCAGCAGCCCCATCGCCAGCCAAGAGACCCAGTACTTC. This translates into CASSPIASQETQYF.

The chain recombines TRBV6-5 with TRBJ2-1; TRBD1 matches 7 bases. The germline gives CDR1 MNHEY, CDR2 SVGAGI. The CDR3 consists of 16 residues. V lost 2 bases and J lost 8; bases outside the gene matches: 12. The CDR3 nucleotides read TGTGCCAGCAGTTACGATCACAGGGGTGGAGTCCATGAGCAGTTCTTC. Residues: CASSYDHRGGVHEQFF.